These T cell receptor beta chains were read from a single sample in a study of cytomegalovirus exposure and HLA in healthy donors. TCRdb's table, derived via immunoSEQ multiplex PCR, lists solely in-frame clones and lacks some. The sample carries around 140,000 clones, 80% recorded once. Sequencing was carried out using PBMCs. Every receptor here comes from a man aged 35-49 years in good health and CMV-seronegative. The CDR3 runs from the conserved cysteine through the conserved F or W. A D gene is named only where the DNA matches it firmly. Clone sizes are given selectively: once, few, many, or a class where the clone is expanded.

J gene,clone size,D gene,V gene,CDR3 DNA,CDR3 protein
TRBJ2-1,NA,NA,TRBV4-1,TGCGCCAGCAGCCAATCCGGGACACAAGCCTACAATGAGCAGTTCTTC,CASSQSGTQAYNEQFF
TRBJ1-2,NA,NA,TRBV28,TGTGCCAGCAGTTACTGGACAGACTATGTCTACACCTTC,CASSYWTDYVYTF
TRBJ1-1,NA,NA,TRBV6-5,TGTGCCAGCAGATTACAGGTATACACTGAAGCTTTCTTT,CASRLQVYTEAFF
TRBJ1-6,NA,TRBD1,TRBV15,TGTGCCACCAGCGGGCCCTGGGACAGTATAAGGTCACCCCTCCACTTT,CATSGPWDSIRSPLHF
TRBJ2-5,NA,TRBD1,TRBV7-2,TGTGCCAGCAGCGCGGACAGGGGGCTCGAGACCCAGTACTTC,CASSADRGLETQYF
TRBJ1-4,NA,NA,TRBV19,TGTGCAACCACACCCCGAGGAACCTATTCATTGTTTTTT,CATTPRGTYSLFF
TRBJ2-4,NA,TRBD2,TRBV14,TGTGCCAGCAGTCTCTCGGGGGGTGGCAAAAACATTCAGTACTTC,CASSLSGGGKNIQYF
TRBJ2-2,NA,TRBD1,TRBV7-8,TGTGCCAGCAGCCGAGGGACAGGCACAGCCGGGGAGCTGTTTTTT,CASSRGTGTAGELFF
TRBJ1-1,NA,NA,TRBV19,TGTGCCAGTAGTATAGGGGGGGGGTCTGAAGCTTTCTTT,CASSIGGGSEAFF
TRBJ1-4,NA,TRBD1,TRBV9,TGTGCCAGCAGCCATGGGACAGCCAGTACTAATGAAAAACTGTTTTTT,CASSHGTASTNEKLFF
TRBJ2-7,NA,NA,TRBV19,TGTGCCAGTAGTAAATTAGGGGCCGAGCAGTACTTC,CASSKLGAEQYF
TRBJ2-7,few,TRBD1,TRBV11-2,TGTGCCAGCAGCCAAAGGACAGGGGCGAATGAGCAGTACTTC,CASSQRTGANEQYF
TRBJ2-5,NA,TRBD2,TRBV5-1,TGCGCCAGCAGCTTGCGCGGGGGGGCCGGAGCGACCCAGTACTTC,CASSLRGGAGATQYF
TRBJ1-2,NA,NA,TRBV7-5,TGTGCCAGAAGCTCCGCCCCGGGACAGGGGGCGCCCGTCTATGGCTACACCTTC,CARSSAPGQGAPVYGYTF
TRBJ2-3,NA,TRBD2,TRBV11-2,TGTGCCAGCAGCCTTACTAGCGGGGGAATCGAGACAGATACGCAGTATTTT,CASSLTSGGIETDTQYF
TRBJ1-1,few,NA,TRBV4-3,TGCGCCAGCAGCCAAGGGGGAGGAGGCACTGAAGCTTTCTTT,CASSQGGGGTEAFF
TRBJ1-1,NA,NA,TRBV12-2,TGTGCAAGTCGCTGCGGGGAGGGGCGGGACACTGAAGCTTTCTTT,CASRCGEGRDTEAFF
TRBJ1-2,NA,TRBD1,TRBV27,TGTGCCAGCAGTATGTCCGGGACAGCCTATGGCTACACCTTC,CASSMSGTAYGYTF
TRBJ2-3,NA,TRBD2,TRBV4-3,TGCGCCAGCAGCCTGGGGACTAGCGGGGGGCCACGCACAGATACGCAGTATTTT,CASSLGTSGGPRTDTQYF
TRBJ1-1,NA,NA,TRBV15,TGTGCCACCAGCGAAGGGACAAGGGGAGCTTTCTTT,CATSEGTRGAFF
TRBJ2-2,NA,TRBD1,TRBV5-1,TGCGCCAGCAGCCCCGGACAGGGGGGGGTGACCGGGGAGCTGTTTTTT,CASSPGQGGVTGELFF
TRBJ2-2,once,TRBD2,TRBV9,TGTGCCAGCAGCGTAGCTCTAGCGGGGGGCCGTGTCACCGGGGAGCTGTTTTTT,CASSVALAGGRVTGELFF
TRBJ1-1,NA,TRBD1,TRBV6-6,TGTGCCAGCAGTTCCGCGACAGGGGGAAGTGAAGCTTTCTTT,CASSSATGGSEAFF
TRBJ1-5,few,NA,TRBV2,TGTGCCAGCAGTGTATTGCACAGTAATAGCAATCAGCCCCAGCATTTT,CASSVLHSNSNQPQHF
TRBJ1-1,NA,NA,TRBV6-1,TGTGCCAGCAGTCCCAAACTGGGGGGGAGCACTGAAGCTTTCTTT,CASSPKLGGSTEAFF
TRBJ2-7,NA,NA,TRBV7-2,TGTGCCAGCAGCGATCGGGGGTACGAGCAGTACTTC,CASSDRGYEQYF
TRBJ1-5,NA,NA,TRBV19,TGTGCCAGTATGGTGGGAGGGAGCAATCAGCCCCAGCATTTT,CASMVGGSNQPQHF
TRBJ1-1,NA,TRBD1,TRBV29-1,TGCAGCGTTGGAAAGGGACAGGAGAACACTGAAGCTTTCTTT,CSVGKGQENTEAFF
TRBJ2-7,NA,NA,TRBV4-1,TGCGCCAGCAGCCAACTCCCGACTGGGGCCAACGAGCAGTACTTC,CASSQLPTGANEQYF
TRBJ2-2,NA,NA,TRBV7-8,TGTGCCAGCAGCCACAGGGCCAACACCGGGGAGCTGTTTTTT,CASSHRANTGELFF
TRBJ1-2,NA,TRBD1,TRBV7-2,TGTGCCAGCAGCCCCGGCACAGGGGGCTACTATGGCTACACCTTC,CASSPGTGGYYGYTF
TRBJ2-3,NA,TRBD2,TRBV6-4,TGTGCCAGCAGTGACACTAGCGGGGGGGCGGATACGCAGTATTTT,CASSDTSGGADTQYF
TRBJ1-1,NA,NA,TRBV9,TGTGCCAGCAGCGTCCAACAGGGTCGGGGTGAAGCTTTCTTT,CASSVQQGRGEAFF